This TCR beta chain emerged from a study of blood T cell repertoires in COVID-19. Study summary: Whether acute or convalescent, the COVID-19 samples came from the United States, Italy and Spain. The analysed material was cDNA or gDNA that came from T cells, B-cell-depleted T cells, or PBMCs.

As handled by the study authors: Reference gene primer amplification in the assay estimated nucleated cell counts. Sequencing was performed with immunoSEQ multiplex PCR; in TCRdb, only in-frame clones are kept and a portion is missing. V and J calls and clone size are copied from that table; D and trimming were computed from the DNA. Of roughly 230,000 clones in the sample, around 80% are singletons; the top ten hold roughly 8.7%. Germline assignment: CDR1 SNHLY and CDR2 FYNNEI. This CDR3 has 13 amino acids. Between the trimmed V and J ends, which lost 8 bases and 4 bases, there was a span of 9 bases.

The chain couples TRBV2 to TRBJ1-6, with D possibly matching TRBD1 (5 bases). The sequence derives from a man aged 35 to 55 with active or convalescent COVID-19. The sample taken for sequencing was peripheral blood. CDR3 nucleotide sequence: TGTGCCAGCCTGACAGATTATAATTCACCCCTCCACTTT. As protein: CASLTDYNSPLHF.